Following are 16 T cell receptor beta chains from one sample sequenced in a study of Graves' ophthalmopathy and Graves' hyperthyroidism. RNA transcripts provided the template for amplifying TCR beta CDR3 regions. First-round RT-PCR relied on HTBI primers, and a second-round multiplex PCR came next. TCRdb re-derived calls from the multiplex PCR reads in MiXCR, one entry per CDR3 protein. Of approximately 640,000 distinct CDR3 sequences listed, under 50% are singletons. The sequenced sample was peripheral blood. Receptors were obtained from an adult man with Graves' ophthalmopathy.

This clonotype occurred many times. The DNA for the CDR3 is TGCAGTGCTAACGACGGATATCAGCCCCAGCATTTT. The encoded protein is CSANDGYQPQHF. The genes are TRBV20-1 and TRBJ1-5; D uncertain. V was clipped by 4 bases and J by 5 bases, with 9 bases between them. There are 12 residues in the CDR3. Germline V CDR1 and CDR2: DFQATT, SNEGSKA (reference sequence).

This sequence joins TRBV19 and TRBJ2-3, with D possibly TRBD1 on 5 matching bases. CDR1 is LNHDA, CDR2 SQIVND, per germline (reference sequence). CDR3 length: 14 amino acids. The V end was cut by 6 bases, the J end by 0 bases, with 10 bases between. CDR3 protein: CASSKTESTDTQYF. The DNA of the CDR3 is TGTGCCAGTAGCAAGACAGAAAGCACAGATACGCAGTATTTT.

This clonotype came up many times. This chain links TRBV12-3 or TRBV12-4 with TRBJ1-2; 7 bases are a match to TRBD1. The CDR3 loop spans 13 amino acids. V gave up 6 bases and J gave up 4 bases; unmatched junction bases: 5. The CDR3 DNA is TGTGCCAGCAGGGCGGGACAGAGCTATGGCTACACCTTC. Amino acid sequence: CASRAGQSYGYTF.

The chain has TRBV3-1 and TRBJ2-5, with 13 bases lining up with TRBD2. Germline CDR1 and CDR2: LGHDT and YNNKEL (reference sequence). J was trimmed by 9 bases and V by 0 bases; bases with no gene match: 4. The CDR3 length is 15 residues. CDR3 nucleotide sequence: TGTGCCAGCAGCCAAGAAGAACTAGCGGGGGGGGCCCAGTACTTC. Translated: CASSQEELAGGAQYF.

This rearrangement joins TRBV7-9 to TRBJ2-5, with D perhaps matching TRBD2 (6 bases). Between the trimmed V and J ends, which lost 5 bases and 9 bases, there was a span of 16 bases. This CDR3 spans 13 amino acids. Germline CDR1 is SEHNR and CDR2 is FQNEAQ (reference sequence). In DNA, the CDR3 is TGTGCCAGCAGCCCAGCGCAGGGAGGTGCCCAGTACTTC. Protein sequence: CASSPAQGGAQYF.

To note about this clonotype: One end of the junction is discordant with germline, which a read error may explain. V is TRBV10-3 and J is TRBJ1-1; 9 bases map to TRBD1. The CDR3 has 15 residues. Germline V gene data show CDR1 as ENHRY and CDR2 as SYGVKD. The CDR3, as DNA: TGTGCCAGCAGTCAAACAGGGGGCAAGTACACTGAAGCTTTCTTT. It encodes CASSQTGGKYTEAFF.

Remarks on this clonotype: This may stem from a read error, because a much larger clone lies one nucleotide away. Because it lacks the conserved phenylalanine or tryptophan at the end, this CDR3 is likely a read error. The CDR3 loop reads CASSPGHSDGTGELFL. The CDR3 DNA is TGCGCCAGCAGCCCCGGGCACAGCGATGGAACCGGGGAGCTGTTTCTT. The J gene is TRBJ2-2, the V gene TRBV5-1, with D unresolved. CDR1 SGHRS and CDR2 YFSETQ come from the germline V gene. CDR3 length equals 16 residues. Between the trimmed V and J ends, which lost 4 bases and 5 bases, there was a span of 18 bases.

The table lists this clonotype with many counts. The chain uses TRBV7-2 and TRBJ1-2, with D maybe TRBD1 (6 bases). The V and J ends lost 5 bases and 4 bases respectively, with 11 bases between them. The germline V gene encodes CDR1 SGHTA and CDR2 FQGNSA. The CDR3 is made up of 13 amino acids. The CDR3 loop is CASSIGGGYGYTF. Here the CDR3 DNA reads TGTGCCAGCAGCATAGGGGGAGGCTATGGCTACACCTTC.

The chain recombines TRBV9 with TRBJ2-2, with 7 positions matching TRBD1. The CDR3 runs to 14 residues. Germline values: CDR1 SGDLS, CDR2 YYNGEE. Trimming took 4 bases from V and 4 from J; bases not matched to a gene: 4. CDR3 protein: CASSPRDSTGELFF. The CDR3 coding sequence is TGTGCCAGCAGCCCCCGGGACAGCACCGGGGAGCTGTTTTTT.

V and J are TRBV2 and TRBJ1-4; possible D gene TRBD1, 6 bases. CDR1 and CDR2 from the germline V gene are SNHLY and FYNNEI. Trimming stripped 4 bases from V and 7 bases from J, with 19 bases between. The CDR3 spans 16 residues. CDR3 region: CASSATGNFGPEKLFF. The CDR3 DNA reads TGTGCCAGCAGTGCCACAGGGAATTTTGGACCTGAAAAACTGTTTTTT.

This clonotype has a count of ten or more. V usage is TRBV6-1 and J usage is TRBJ1-1; D call uncertain. Germline CDR1 reads MNHNS; CDR2 reads SASEGT. This CDR3 has 15 amino acids. The V gene lost 1 base and the J gene lost 3 bases, with 12 bases spanning the gap. CDR3 coding DNA: TGTGCCAGCAGTGAAGGTTCGGGCAAATACACTGAAGCTTTCTTT. Translated: CASSEGSGKYTEAFF.

This clonotype showed up many times. The chain employs TRBV2 and TRBJ1-4; maybe TRBD1 (5 bases). Germline values: CDR1 SNHLY, CDR2 FYNNEI. The CDR3 length is 15 residues. Trimming took 1 base from V and 6 from J, leaving 12 bases between them. The CDR3 region has the DNA TGTGCCAGCAGTGAAGGGAGGGGTCTGGATGAAAAACTGTTTTTT. The encoded protein is CASSEGRGLDEKLFF. Combining the CDR3 with reference TRBV2 and TRBJ1-4 gives the whole variable domain EPEVTQTPSHQVTQMGQEVILRCVPISNHLYFYWYRQILGQKVEFLVSFYNNEISEKSEIFDDQFSVERPDGSNFTLKIRSTKLEDSAMYFCASSEGRGLDEKLFFGSGTQLSVL.

As to this clonotype: The final CDR3 position lacks the conserved phenylalanine or tryptophan, pointing to a likely read error. The CDR3 sequence: CASSFPGDRQETQYV. The CDR3 DNA reads TGCGCCAGCAGCTTTCCCGGCGATCGACAAGAGACCCAGTACGTC. V is TRBV5-1 and J is TRBJ2-5; D unresolved. CDR1 is SGHRS and CDR2 is YFSETQ in the germline V gene. Trimming shortened V by 2 bases and J by 2 bases, and 13 bases separated the two germline ends. This CDR3 is 15 amino acids long.

The chain joins TRBV10-3 to TRBJ1-2, with a tentative D call TRBD1 (6 bases). The CDR3 is made up of 13 amino acids. V was clipped by 8 bases and J by 3 bases, with 13 bases between them. Per the germline V gene, CDR1 is ENHRY and CDR2 is SYGVKD. The CDR3 DNA reads TGTGCCATCGCCGCCGGGGGCGACTATGGCTACACCTTC. It yields the protein CAIAAGGDYGYTF.

The chain combines TRBV7-3 with TRBJ1-4; 7 bases align to TRBD1. This CDR3 is 13 amino acids long. CDR1 is SGHTA and CDR2 is FQGTGA in the germline V gene. J was trimmed by 8 bases and V by 6 bases; bases with no gene match: 6. CDR3 protein: CASSGQAGEKLFF. The CDR3 bases are TGTGCCAGCAGTGGACAGGCCGGAGAAAAACTGTTTTTT.

The chain carries TRBV12-5 and TRBJ1-2; D may be TRBD1 (5 bases). The V gene's germline CDR1 is LGHNT and CDR2 FRNRAP. This CDR3 region has 12 residues. V shed 7 bases and J shed 9 bases, with 15 bases lying between them. The CDR3 DNA follows: TGTGCTAGTGCCCCCTTTGGGGCACGCTACACCTTC. It is translated as CASAPFGARYTF. The variable domain in full, with the rest retrieved from reference TRBV12-5 and TRBJ1-2, is DARVTQTPRHKVTEMGQEVTMRCQPILGHNTVFWYRQTMMQGLELLAYFRNRAPLDDSGMPKDRFSAEMPDATLATLKIQPSEPRDSAVYFCASAPFGARYTFGSGTRLTVV.